These T cell receptor beta chains were read from a single sample in a study of T cells in localized non-small cell lung cancer. The table came from immunoSEQ multiplex PCR; TCRdb's copy has only in-frame clones and leaves some out. The table shows 20,000 to 25,000 clones, with roughly 89% occurring only once. This material consisted of peripheral blood, taken before any cancer treatment. These receptors all come from a male donor at least 60 years old with stage I squamous cell lung carcinoma. Both conserved end residues are part of each CDR3. D genes are given only for firm matches. Size tells how often a clone was seen (once, few, many) or the class of an expanded clone, and some rows leave it out.

V,size,length,J,D,DNA,CDR3
TRBV11-2,NA,15,TRBJ2-5,NA,TGTGCCAGCAGCTTAACCAGACAAAGGGGAGAGACCCAGTACTTC,CASSLTRQRGETQYF
TRBV5-1,once,15,TRBJ1-5,TRBD1,TGCGCCAGCAGCTGGACACAGGGGCCGGATCAGCCCCAGCATTTT,CASSWTQGPDQPQHF
TRBV19,NA,12,TRBJ2-7,NA,TGTGCCTGCTCCCGTGGGACCTACGAGCAGTACTTC,CACSRGTYEQYF
TRBV7-8,once,15,TRBJ1-5,TRBD1,TGTGCCAGCAGCTTACGGACAGGAACAAATCAGCCCCAGCATTTT,CASSLRTGTNQPQHF
TRBV2,NA,12,TRBJ1-5,NA,TGTGCCAGCAGTGAAGACTTTCAGCCCCAGCATTTT,CASSEDFQPQHF
TRBV9,NA,17,TRBJ2-1,TRBD2,TGTGCCAGCAGCGGACGGACTAGCGGGGGGGCCCATAATGAGCAGTTCTTC,CASSGRTSGGAHNEQFF
TRBV2,once,13,TRBJ2-7,TRBD1,TGTGCCAGCTTGGCAGGGGGCGTCTACGAGCAGTACTTC,CASLAGGVYEQYF
TRBV10-3,NA,14,TRBJ2-1,NA,TGTGCCATCAGTCCTTCGGGGAATGGTAATGAGCAGTTCTTC,CAISPSGNGNEQFF
TRBV5-1,NA,17,TRBJ1-1,NA,TGCGCCAGCAGCCAGGATAACGTGGGCCCCATGAACACTGAAGCTTTCTTT,CASSQDNVGPMNTEAFF
TRBV6-5,NA,13,TRBJ2-7,NA,TGTGCCAGCAGGGCGGCGGAGAACTACGAGCAGTACTTC,CASRAAENYEQYF
TRBV6-5,NA,14,TRBJ1-2,NA,TGTGCCAGCAGGGGGGACGGCACTAACTATGGCTACACCTTC,CASRGDGTNYGYTF
TRBV6-5,NA,12,TRBJ2-1,TRBD1,TGTGCCAGCAGGGACAGGGTCCGGGAGCAGTTCTTC,CASRDRVREQFF
TRBV5-1,NA,17,TRBJ1-6,TRBD1,TGCGCCAGCAGCCCAGGACAGGGTATGTCCTATAATTCACCCCTCCACTTT,CASSPGQGMSYNSPLHF
TRBV29-1,NA,12,TRBJ1-2,NA,TGCAGCGTTGAGCCCACGACTTATGGCTACACCTTC,CSVEPTTYGYTF
TRBV27,NA,14,TRBJ1-1,NA,TGTGCCAGCAGTTTATATTTAGGGAGCACTGAAGCTTTCTTT,CASSLYLGSTEAFF
TRBV5-5,NA,11,TRBJ2-3,NA,TGTGCCAGCAGCGGGGGAGATACGCAGTATTTT,CASSGGDTQYF
TRBV13,NA,13,TRBJ2-7,NA,TGTGCCAGCAGCTTAGGGAGGGGTTTTGAGCAGTACTTC,CASSLGRGFEQYF
TRBV28,NA,13,TRBJ1-2,TRBD1,TGTGCCAGCAGCACGACAGGGGGCGGTGGCTACACCTTC,CASSTTGGGGYTF
TRBV19,NA,16,TRBJ2-7,TRBD1,TGTGCCAGTAGTACTCGGGACAGTCCTAGGGACTACGAGCAGTACTTC,CASSTRDSPRDYEQYF
TRBV5-1,NA,12,TRBJ2-7,NA,TGCGCCAGCAGCTTGGGGAGGTACGAGCAGTACTTC,CASSLGRYEQYF
TRBV19,NA,13,TRBJ1-1,NA,TGTGCCAGTACTAGGGCGGCGAACACTGAAGCTTTCTTT,CASTRAANTEAFF
TRBV27,NA,10,TRBJ2-7,NA,TGTGCCAGCGTTGGCCCCGAGCAGTACTTC,CASVGPEQYF
TRBV6-1,few,16,TRBJ1-3,NA,TGTGCCAGCAGTGACATTCGGGGGCCCTCTGGAAACACCATATATTTT,CASSDIRGPSGNTIYF
TRBV5-1,NA,15,TRBJ2-1,NA,TGCGCCAGCAGCTTGGCCCGGGGTAGCTACAATGAGCAGTTCTTC,CASSLARGSYNEQFF
TRBV9,NA,15,TRBJ2-5,NA,TGTGCCAGCAGCGTAGGACGTTCTACGGGGGAGACCCAGTACTTC,CASSVGRSTGETQYF
TRBV6-1,NA,14,TRBJ2-1,NA,TGTGCCAGCAGGCCCCAGGGCCCCAACAATGAGCAGTTCTTC,CASRPQGPNNEQFF
TRBV19,NA,14,TRBJ2-4,TRBD1,TGTGCCAGTAGTAAAGGACAGGACAAAAACATTCAGTACTTC,CASSKGQDKNIQYF
TRBV29-1,NA,12,TRBJ2-2,NA,TGCAGCGTTGGCAAGGTGACCGGGGAGCTGTTTTTT,CSVGKVTGELFF
TRBV6-5,NA,14,TRBJ1-1,NA,TGTGCCAGCAGTTTTAGCTCCTTGAACACTGAAGCTTTCTTT,CASSFSSLNTEAFF
TRBV5-1,NA,16,TRBJ2-1,TRBD2,TGCGCCAGCAGCTTCGAGAGCGGGGGGCAGTACAATGAGCAGTTCTTC,CASSFESGGQYNEQFF
TRBV2,NA,15,TRBJ1-1,NA,TGTGCCAGCAGTGAAGCGCGGGGCCTCTTGGATGAAGCTTTCTTT,CASSEARGLLDEAFF
TRBV28,NA,13,TRBJ1-2,NA,TGTGCCAGCAGGCTGGTACCTAACTATGGCTACACCTTC,CASRLVPNYGYTF
TRBV9,NA,14,TRBJ1-2,NA,TGTGCCAGCAGCGTAGAGGGCAGGAACTATGGCTACACCTTC,CASSVEGRNYGYTF
TRBV9,NA,14,TRBJ1-2,NA,TGTGCCAGCAGCGTAGACAACCCAAGCTATGGCTACACCTTC,CASSVDNPSYGYTF
TRBV30,NA,18,TRBJ2-7,TRBD2,TGTGCCTGGAGTGTACGGAGTAGCGGGGGTTTCGGGGACTACGAGCAGTACTTC,CAWSVRSSGGFGDYEQYF
TRBV5-5,once,14,TRBJ1-4,NA,TGTGCCAGCAGCTTCGGGGGTGGAAATGAAAAACTGTTTTTT,CASSFGGGNEKLFF
TRBV11-3,NA,13,TRBJ2-1,TRBD2,TGTGCCAGCAGCTCCTCCGGGACTACCGAGCAGTTCTTC,CASSSSGTTEQFF
TRBV6-5,NA,14,TRBJ1-4,NA,TGTGCTAGCAGCCCACAGTTCACGGGTGAAAAACTGTTTTTT,CASSPQFTGEKLFF
TRBV9,NA,16,TRBJ2-3,TRBD2,TGTGCCAGCAGCGCAACTAGCGGTGGGAGGGTAGATACGCAGTATTTT,CASSATSGGRVDTQYF
TRBV19,once,14,TRBJ1-1,TRBD1,TGTGCCAGTAGTATGGGCAGGGGGCAAACTGAAGCTTTCTTT,CASSMGRGQTEAFF